The clone carrying this TCR beta chain was recorded once. What it binds is unknown. This entry comes from a study of cytomegalovirus exposure and HLA in healthy donors. The wider study: As released early, the data held about 85 million unique TCRs from HLA-typed donors.

Trimming removed 4 bases from V and 7 bases from J, with 16 bases in between. Germline values: CDR1 MGHRA, CDR2 YSYEKL. The CDR3 spans 14 residues. Study-level findings and limits: A prior analysis recorded that most TCR beta V segments were productive about 90% or about 30% of the time. Analyses of presence/absence relied on an assumption of roughly uniform sequencing depth across donors. As was reported, the HLA-A and HLA-B alleles of most subjects were accurately predicted from TCR beta sequences.

The PCR ran on 60 Vbeta and 13 Jbeta primers. Sequencing used immunoSEQ multiplex PCR; TCRdb keeps in-frame clones, though not all of them. The table lists 100,000 or so clones, 70% to 75% of them singletons, with 1% to 1.5% in the top ten. The receptor was derived from a man aged 40-49 years in good health and CMV-seronegative. The V gene is TRBV4-1, the J gene TRBJ1-2, with a weak D call TRBD1 (5 bases). The sequenced sample was PBMCs. CDR3 in amino acids: CASSPVGRGFGYTF. CDR3 in DNA: TGCGCCAGCAGCCCTGTGGGGAGGGGTTTTGGCTACACCTTC.